Following are 23 T cell receptor beta chains from one sample sequenced in a study of blood T cells in healthy people across ages. Primed by a sample-barcoded 5' primer and a J-beta primer mix, a second PCR proceeded for about 6 to 11 cycles. Via MiXCR, TCRdb re-called the 5' RACE reads, giving one row per CDR3 protein. The table lists roughly 1.6 million distinct CDR3 sequences, approximately 32% of them singletons. The sequenced material came from blood. These receptors came from a woman aged 25 to 45 in good health.

This clonotype has a handful of counts. For the CDR3, the DNA is TGCAGTGCTATATTAGGGGGATCGACTAATGAAAAACTGTTTTTT. As protein: CSAILGGSTNEKLFF. The J gene is TRBJ1-4, the V gene TRBV20-1, with a weak D call TRBD1 (6 bases). Germline lookup yields CDR1 DFQATT and CDR2 SNEGSKA (reference sequence). Trimming removed 4 bases from V and 2 bases from J, with 14 bases in between. The CDR3 runs to 15 residues.

This clonotype was counted between two and nine times. This chain connects TRBV6-1 to TRBJ1-2, with D hard to call. CDR1 is MNHNS and CDR2 is SASEGT in the germline V gene. There are 13 residues in the CDR3. V was pared by 1 base and J by 8 bases, with 11 bases between. CDR3 region: CASSEVNTPGYTF. The DNA of the CDR3 is TGTGCCAGCAGTGAAGTGAACACCCCCGGCTACACCTTC.

In this sample, this clonotype turned up a few times. The chain is built from TRBV3-1 and TRBJ2-4, with D perhaps matching TRBD2 (6 bases). The germline V gene has CDR1 LGHDT and CDR2 YNNKEL (reference sequence). Trimming left V 2 bases short and J 3 bases short, with 11 bases between. CDR3 length equals 15 residues. CDR3: CASSQYEGGKNIQYF. As DNA, the CDR3 is TGTGCCAGCAGCCAATACGAGGGAGGCAAAAACATTCAGTACTTC.

The CDR3 sequence: CASSVGGSGASDTQYF. The CDR3 DNA is TGTGCCAGCAGCGTAGGCGGTAGCGGGGCGTCAGATACGCAGTATTTT. The chain recombines TRBV9 with TRBJ2-3, with 8 bases fitting TRBD2. Germline loops: CDR1 SGDLS, CDR2 YYNGEE. J gave up 4 bases and V 0 bases, and 7 bases lay outside the gene matches. The length of the CDR3 is 16 residues.

In this sample, this clonotype turned up many times. This rearrangement joins TRBV5-1 to TRBJ2-3; no definite D call. Per germline, CDR1 SGHRS and CDR2 YFSETQ. Trimming took 6 bases from V and 1 from J, leaving 9 bases between them. The length of the CDR3 is 13 residues. CDR3 coding DNA: TGCGCCAGCAAGTACGGAGGCACAGATACGCAGTATTTT. This gives the protein CASKYGGTDTQYF.

The chain combines TRBV10-2 with TRBJ1-2; 12 nucleotides line up with TRBD1. The V gene end was trimmed by 5 bases and the J gene end by 7 bases; junction bases not matched to a gene: 17. CDR1 is WSHSY and CDR2 is SAAADI in the germline V gene. This CDR3 is built from 18 residues. CDR3 nucleotide sequence: TGCGCCAGCAGTTCTAACCTTCCCGGGACAGGGGGCAAAGGTGGCTACACCTTC. Translation gives CASSSNLPGTGGKGGYTF.

The chain is built from TRBV9 and TRBJ2-3; tentative D call: TRBD2 (5 bases). The V and J ends lost 0 bases and 0 bases respectively, with 14 bases between them. The CDR3 is 17 residues long. Germline V gene data show CDR1 as SGDLS and CDR2 as YYNGEE. The CDR3 bases are TGTGCCAGCAGCGTAGGGGTTAGCCGCGGGAGCACAGATACGCAGTATTTT. Translation gives CASSVGVSRGSTDTQYF.

The J gene is TRBJ1-5, the V gene TRBV7-2; D gene ambiguous. Per germline, CDR1 SGHTA and CDR2 FQGNSA. The CDR3 contains 14 residues. Trimming left V 8 bases short and J 7 bases short, with 18 bases between. The CDR3 protein is CASGPVIWPQPQHF. CDR3 coding DNA: TGTGCCAGCGGCCCCGTCATTTGGCCCCAGCCCCAGCATTTT.

As to this clonotype: Germline is not matched at one junction end, which may reflect a read error. The CDR3 coding sequence is TGTGCCAGCAACCCTATGGCCGGCGGCACCTACGAGCAGGACTTC. This encodes CASNPMAGGTYEQDF. The chain has TRBV7-2 and TRBJ2-7, with D unresolved. This CDR3 spans 15 amino acids. Germline CDR1 is SGHTA and CDR2 is FQGNSA.

This sequence joins TRBV18 and TRBJ2-2, with D perhaps TRBD1 (5 bases). The V end was cut by 2 bases, the J end by 1 base, with 5 bases between. CDR3 length equals 14 residues. Germline V gene sequence: CDR1 KGHSH, CDR2 LQKENI. CDR3 coding DNA: TGTGCCAGCTCACCAAGGGGGAACACCGGGGAGCTGTTTTTT. It is translated as CASSPRGNTGELFF.

This sequence joins TRBV11-2 and TRBJ2-4; no reliable D call. Near its end, the DNA agrees better with TRBJ2-7, so the J call may be wrong. From germline, CDR1 is SGHAT and CDR2 FQNNGV. The CDR3 length is 14 residues. The CDR3 coding sequence is TGTGCCAGCAGCGCACTCTTAGGGATCGACGAGCAGTACTTC. It yields the protein CASSALLGIDEQYF.

The genes are TRBV27 and TRBJ2-7, with 7 bases lining up with TRBD2. V lost 5 bases to trimming and J lost 3 bases; unmatched junction nucleotides: 7. Per germline, CDR1 MNHEY and CDR2 SMNVEV (reference sequence). The CDR3 is 14 residues long. The CDR3 sequence: CASSISASGYEQYF. The DNA of the CDR3 is TGTGCCAGCAGTATCTCGGCTAGCGGCTACGAGCAGTACTTC.

This clonotype was seen a few times. The CDR3 region is CANDGEQFF. The CDR3 DNA reads TGTGCCAACGACGGGGAGCAGTTCTTC. The chain carries TRBV21-1 and TRBJ2-1. TRBV21-1 is a known pseudogene. This CDR3 is 9 amino acids long.

This clonotype was observed once. The genes are TRBV20-1 and TRBJ2-4; D gene ambiguous. In germline, CDR1 is DFQATT, CDR2 SNEGSKA (reference sequence). CDR3 length: 12 residues. V lost 2 bases and J 13 bases, leaving 15 bases between the germline ends. The CDR3 nucleotides are TGCAGTGCTAGACCCCGAGTGTTTGAGCAGTACTTC. Its protein product is CSARPRVFEQYF.

There are a few counts of this clonotype. This chain links TRBV12-3 or TRBV12-4 with TRBJ2-1; D remains ambiguous. There are 13 residues in the CDR3. V gave up 8 bases and J gave up 10 bases, with 18 bases separating them. The CDR3 here is CASLETLGREQFF. Here the CDR3 DNA reads TGTGCCAGCCTTGAGACCCTGGGTAGGGAGCAGTTCTTC.

This clonotype turned up a few times. The DNA of the CDR3 is TGTGCCATCAAGAATGACAGGGGGTTAACCTACGAGCAGTACTTC. Protein sequence: CAIKNDRGLTYEQYF. The J gene is TRBJ2-7, the V gene TRBV10-3, with 9 bases fitting TRBD1. CDR3 length: 15 residues. V lost 7 bases and J lost 2; bases outside the gene matches: 9. Looked up from germline, CDR1 is ENHRY and CDR2 is SYGVKD.

This CDR3 is CASSLVPTGATEAFF. The CDR3 coding sequence is TGCGCCAGCAGCTTGGTCCCGACAGGGGCCACTGAAGCTTTCTTT. The rearrangement links TRBV5-1 to TRBJ1-1; 8 positions match TRBD1. The germline V gene has CDR1 SGHRS and CDR2 YFSETQ. CDR3 size: 15 residues. V trimming: 0 bases; J trimming: 4 bases; junction bases outside the gene matches: 5.

The rearrangement uses TRBV20-1 and TRBJ2-5; TRBD2 agrees at 7 bases. The CDR3 extends over 14 amino acids. From germline, CDR1 is DFQATT and CDR2 SNEGSKA (reference sequence). The ends lost 6 bases at V and 7 bases at J; junction bases unmatched: 14. This CDR3 reads CSAAGTIVGGTQYF. The CDR3 DNA reads as TGCAGTGCAGCCGGGACTATTGTTGGTGGGACCCAGTACTTC.

V gene TRBV6-5 combines with J gene TRBJ2-1; 8 nucleotides line up with TRBD2. The V and J ends lost 4 bases and 0 bases, in that order; junction bases with no gene match: 11. This CDR3 is 18 amino acids long. Germline CDR1 is MNHEY and CDR2 is SVGAGI. The CDR3 protein is CASSLGSGTPYSYNEQFF. In nucleotides, the CDR3 is TGTGCCAGCAGTTTGGGTAGCGGGACCCCATACTCCTACAATGAGCAGTTCTTC.

The V and J genes are TRBV7-8 and TRBJ1-5; tentatively, D is TRBD1 (5 bases). Germline V lookup: CDR1 SGHVS, CDR2 FQNEAQ. The CDR3 runs 15 residues. Between the trimmed V and J ends, which lost 0 bases and 5 bases, there was a span of 11 bases. CDR3 protein: CASSLAEGTYQPQHF. As DNA, the CDR3 is TGTGCCAGCAGCTTAGCGGAGGGGACCTATCAGCCCCAGCATTTT.

The V gene is TRBV7-9, the J gene TRBJ2-2, with D possibly matching TRBD1 (6 bases). Germline V gene data show CDR1 as SEHNR and CDR2 as FQNEAQ (reference sequence). The CDR3 runs to 16 residues. V was shortened by 5 bases and J by 6 bases, with 19 bases between the two germline ends. The CDR3 DNA follows: TGTGCCAGCAGCACTCAACAGGGTTTTGGTCCCGGGGAGCTGTTTTTT. It encodes CASSTQQGFGPGELFF.

The chain carries TRBV3-1 and TRBJ2-7; 9 bases match TRBD2. The end of the DNA fits TRBJ2-5 better, so the J call may be wrong. This CDR3 region has 17 residues. The germline CDR1 and CDR2 sequences are LGHDT and YNNKEL (reference sequence). This chain's CDR3 is CASSQDSSGVNGRTQYF. CDR3 coding DNA: TGTGCCAGCAGCCAAGACTCTAGCGGGGTGAACGGGAGGACCCAGTACTTC.

This clonotype has only a few counts. The gene calls are TRBV6-5 and TRBJ2-1; TRBD2 matches at 13 bases. V lost 4 bases, J lost 7 bases, and 7 bases stayed unmatched. Germline V CDR1 and CDR2: MNHEY, SVGAGI. This CDR3 spans 16 amino acids. The CDR3 is CASSFFGTSGTNEQFF. Here the CDR3 DNA reads TGTGCCAGCAGTTTCTTCGGGACTAGCGGGACAAATGAGCAGTTCTTC.